This entry features one T cell receptor beta chain sequence. Its antigen is unidentified. The germline V gene encodes CDR1 SQVTM and CDR2 ANQGSEA. The V gene lost 4 bases and the J gene lost 0 bases, with 9 bases spanning the gap. The CDR3 is 13 residues long. Every patient had bone marrow sampled while the disease was active. These data belong to a study of read filtering for tumor transcriptome and immune sequencing. Study in general: Revised staging placed 8 or 9 patients in R-ISS I, some 17 in II, more than 5 in III. IR-seq gave about 3.5 to 10.27 million TCR reads per sample; RNA-seq gave about 80 to 1273.

The library was built from roughly 400 ng RNA with molecular barcoded adaptors for alpha/delta and beta/gamma chains. TCRdb ran MiXCR on the reads and lists one entry per CDR3 protein. This sample has about 93,000 distinct CDR3 sequences; about 22% occur once, and the top ten carry about an eighth. Regarding the study as a whole: Sorted CD138-negative bone marrow cells were not purified T cells.

The chain joins TRBV29-1 to TRBJ1-1; possible D gene TRBD1, 6 bases. This clonotype originated in a donor over 35 with multiple myeloma. The specimen was a population of CD138-negative cells sorted from bone marrow. CDR3 nucleotide sequence: TGCAGCGTTGCGGCAGGGGTGAACACTGAAGCTTTCTTT. Protein: CSVAAGVNTEAFF.